The 21 T cell receptor beta chains given below trace back to one sample, sequenced in a study of OX40 agonist ivuxolimab in advanced cancers. Sequencing was performed with immunoSEQ multiplex PCR; in TCRdb, only in-frame clones are kept and a portion is missing. The sample includes about 30,000 clones, approximately 86% of them seen just once. This specimen was CD4+ or CD8+ T cells sorted from blood, taken in a trial of the OX40 agonist ivuxolimab. Receptors were obtained from an adult with an advanced solid tumor such as melanoma, head and neck, liver or kidney cancer.

V and J are TRBV6-6 and TRBJ1-5; D is possibly TRBD1 (5 bases). The V gene's germline CDR1 is MNHNY and CDR2 SVGAGI (reference sequence). The V end lost 2 bases, the J end lost 5 bases, and 16 bases lay between the germline ends. CDR3 length: 16 amino acids. CDR3 region: CASSYSIRDGDQPQHF. DNA for the CDR3: TGTGCCAGCAGTTACAGTATACGGGACGGAGATCAGCCCCAGCATTTT.

This chain links TRBV2 with TRBJ1-2; D unresolved. V was cut by 4 bases and J by 4 bases, with 4 bases left in between. The CDR3 spans 11 residues. Germline V gives CDR1 SNHLY, CDR2 FYNNEI. The CDR3 DNA sequence: TGTGCCAGCAGTGGCGGCTATGGCTACACCTTC. It specifies CASSGGYGYTF.

The chain links TRBV5-4 to TRBJ1-1; no firm D call. V lost 2 bases and J lost 4, with 6 bases in between. Looked up from germline, CDR1 is SGHNT and CDR2 is YYREEE (reference sequence). The CDR3 extends over 12 amino acids. In nucleotides, the CDR3 is TGTGCCAGCAGCTTTGCTCCCACTGAAGCTTTCTTT. Translation: CASSFAPTEAFF.

The chain combines TRBV15 with TRBJ1-1; D is unresolved. Germline V gene data show CDR1 as LNHNV and CDR2 as YYDKDF (reference sequence). There are 13 residues in the CDR3. V shed 3 bases and J shed 1 base, with 6 bases lying between them. The CDR3 sequence: CATSRDGNTEAFF. The CDR3 DNA reads TGTGCCACCAGCAGGGACGGGAACACTGAAGCTTTCTTT.

The rearrangement links TRBV2 to TRBJ2-7, with 9 bases aligning to TRBD1. The CDR3 consists of 16 residues. Losses at the gene ends were 4 bases for V and 4 bases for J; bases not matched to a gene: 11. Germline values: CDR1 SNHLY, CDR2 FYNNEI. The CDR3 protein is CASSALGQGRQYEQYF. The DNA for the CDR3 is TGTGCCAGCAGTGCTCTAGGACAGGGGAGGCAATACGAGCAGTACTTC. Filled out from reference TRBV2 and TRBJ2-7, the complete variable domain reads EPEVTQTPSHQVTQMGQEVILRCVPISNHLYFYWYRQILGQKVEFLVSFYNNEISEKSEIFDDQFSVERPDGSNFTLKIRSTKLEDSAMYFCASSALGQGRQYEQYFGPGTRLTVT.

This chain connects TRBV27 to TRBJ1-1, with a weak D call TRBD1 (5 bases). V lost 0 bases, J lost 3 bases, and 11 bases lay in between. Germline-derived CDR1 and CDR2 are MNHEY and SMNVEV (reference sequence). This CDR3 is built from 15 residues. The CDR3 spells CASSLSVLGDTEAFF. The CDR3 bases are TGTGCCAGCAGTTTATCGGTGTTAGGGGACACTGAAGCTTTCTTT.

The chain links TRBV7-9 to TRBJ2-5; D perhaps matches TRBD2 (6 bases). V was pared by 4 bases and J by 2 bases, with 8 bases between. The CDR3 is made up of 13 amino acids. In germline, CDR1 is SEHNR, CDR2 FQNEAQ (reference sequence). CDR3 nucleotides: TGTGCCAGCAGCTGGGGACTGCAAGAGACCCAGTACTTC. This translates into CASSWGLQETQYF.

This clone was seen only once. V is TRBV27 and J is TRBJ2-1; D is perhaps TRBD1 (5 bases). Germline CDR1 is MNHEY and CDR2 is SMNVEV (reference sequence). The CDR3 length is 15 residues. The V end was cut by 10 bases, the J end by 2 bases, with 18 bases between. CDR3: CATIAPRQTYNEQFF. DNA of the CDR3: TGTGCCACAATCGCCCCCAGACAGACCTACAATGAGCAGTTCTTC.

This chain joins TRBV5-6 and TRBJ2-1; 8 bases fit TRBD1. V lost 0 bases and J lost 1; bases outside the gene matches: 0. From germline, CDR1 is SGHDT and CDR2 YYEEEE. This CDR3 is 15 amino acids long. This CDR3 is CASSLGTGSYNEQFF. The CDR3 nucleotides are TGTGCCAGCAGCTTGGGGACAGGGTCCTACAATGAGCAGTTCTTC.

This chain uses TRBV5-3 with TRBJ1-4, with D possibly being TRBD1 (6 bases). TRBV5-3 is an open reading frame whose function is uncertain. With 2 bases removed from V and 8 bases from J, the gap between germline ends came to 25 bases. The CDR3 runs to 18 residues. CDR3 DNA: TGTGCCAGAAGCTTAAACCCCCGCGCCCCGGGACAATACGAAAAACTGTTTTTT. This translates into CARSLNPRAPGQYEKLFF.

This chain joins TRBV5-6 and TRBJ2-1; D remains ambiguous. The CDR3 is made up of 13 amino acids. Trimming cost V 3 bases and J 6 bases, with 10 bases left between them. Germline V gene sequence: CDR1 SGHDT, CDR2 YYEEEE. CDR3 protein: CASSSDSPNEQFF. Written as DNA, the CDR3 is TGTGCCAGCAGCTCCGACTCCCCCAATGAGCAGTTCTTC.

The CDR3 DNA follows: TGTGCCAGCAGCTTTATAGGATTGGCCTACGAGCAGTACTTC. It specifies CASSFIGLAYEQYF. The chain employs TRBV11-2 and TRBJ2-7; D not certain. The CDR3 has 14 residues. V was trimmed by 3 bases and J by 2 bases, leaving 11 bases between them. Germline values: CDR1 SGHAT, CDR2 FQNNGV.

This chain connects TRBV5-1 to TRBJ2-7; D tentatively fits TRBD1 or TRBD2 (5 bases each). Germline CDR1 reads SGHRS; CDR2 reads YFSETQ. The CDR3 sequence is 17 residues long. The V end was cut by 0 bases, the J end by 0 bases, with 16 bases between. Written as DNA, the CDR3 is TGCGCCAGCAGCTTGGTGTCTCCGGGGACCAACTCCTACGAGCAGTACTTC. It yields the protein CASSLVSPGTNSYEQYF.

The chain employs TRBV7-2 and TRBJ1-5, with 10 positions matching TRBD1. The CDR3 sequence is 20 residues long. Losses at the gene ends were 0 bases for V and 0 bases for J; bases not matched to a gene: 11. The germline V gene has CDR1 SGHTA and CDR2 FQGNSA. The CDR3, as DNA: TGTGCCAGCAGCTTAGCGCTCGGACAGGGGGGTTTTTATAGCAATCAGCCCCAGCATTTT. It is translated as CASSLALGQGGFYSNQPQHF.

The V gene is TRBV28, the J gene TRBJ1-4, with TRBD1 identical over 9 bases. The CDR3 has 16 amino acids. V lost 5 bases and J lost 0; bases outside the gene matches: 4. Germline V gene lookup returns CDR1 MDHEN and CDR2 SYDVKM. Here the CDR3 DNA reads TGTGCCAGCAGTAGGACAGGGGTTGCAACTAATGAAAAACTGTTTTTT. Protein sequence: CASSRTGVATNEKLFF.

There are a few counts of this clone. The chain has TRBV7-9 and TRBJ2-1; 10 bases line up with TRBD1. Per germline, CDR1 SEHNR and CDR2 FQNEAQ (reference sequence). The CDR3 runs to 16 residues. J lost 2 bases, V lost 5 bases, and 6 bases had no gene match. Here the CDR3 DNA reads TGTGCCAGCAGCCCCCGGGGACAGGGGACCTACAATGAGCAGTTCTTC. Encoded protein: CASSPRGQGTYNEQFF. Drawing the rest from reference TRBV7-9 and TRBJ2-1, the complete variable domain is DTGVSQNPRHKITKRGQNVTFRCDPISEHNRLYWYRQTLGQGPEFLTYFQNEAQLEKSRLLSDRFSAERPKGSFSTLEIQRTEQGDSAMYLCASSPRGQGTYNEQFFGPGTRLTVL.

J is TRBJ1-5 and V is TRBV6-4, with 9 positions matching TRBD1. The CDR3 runs to 14 residues. V gave up 6 bases and J gave up 6 bases; unmatched junction bases: 6. Germline-derived CDR1 and CDR2 are MRHNA and SNTAGT. In DNA, the CDR3 is TGTGCCAGCAGCGTTGGGACAGGGTTTCAGCCCCAGCATTTT. Its protein product is CASSVGTGFQPQHF.

V is TRBV6-1 and J is TRBJ2-3; TRBD2 aligns across 7 bases. The CDR3 spans 14 residues. V shed 7 bases, J shed 0 bases, and the junction held 4 bases outside the gene matches. Germline lookup yields CDR1 MNHNS and CDR2 SASEGT. The CDR3 DNA sequence: TGTGCCAGCAACGTCGGGGGGAGCACAGATACGCAGTATTTT. This codes for CASNVGGSTDTQYF.

The chain has TRBV5-6 and TRBJ2-7, with D uncertain. CDR1 and CDR2 (germline): SGHDT, YYEEEE. CDR3 size: 14 residues. V lost 4 bases, J lost 3 bases, and 14 bases lay in between. For the CDR3, the DNA is TGTGCCAGCAGCCCCGGTGGGAAAATCTACGAGCAGTACTTC. Translated, it gives CASSPGGKIYEQYF.

This rearrangement joins TRBV10-3 to TRBJ1-6; D not certain. CDR1 ENHRY and CDR2 SYGVKD come from the germline V gene. V lost 8 bases and J lost 10, with 15 bases in between. This CDR3 is 13 amino acids long. The CDR3 region is CAIQRVADSPLHF. The CDR3 region has the DNA TGTGCCATCCAGCGGGTGGCCGACTCACCCCTCCACTTT.

The chain joins TRBV5-4 to TRBJ2-2, with 9 bases fitting TRBD1. CDR1 and CDR2 from the germline V gene are SGHNT and YYREEE (reference sequence). Trimming removed 7 bases from V and 6 bases from J; junction bases left unmatched: 4. CDR3 length: 13 amino acids. The CDR3 DNA follows: TGTGCCAGCGGGGACAGGGCGGCCGGGGAGCTGTTTTTT. It specifies CASGDRAAGELFF.